These T cell receptor beta chains were read from a single sample in a study of blood T cells in healthy people across ages. TCRdb re-called the 5' RACE reads with MiXCR, one entry per CDR3 protein. The table lists 730,000 or so distinct CDR3 sequences, roughly 44% of them singletons, with about 20% in the top ten. What was sequenced was blood. These receptors all stem from a woman aged 60 to 75 in good health. CDR3s include the opening cysteine and the closing phenylalanine or tryptophan. Each record gives: D gene, J gene, clone size, V gene, CDR3 DNA, CDR3 protein. The D gene is left open where the match is weak. Clone size is not always given. Where it is, it says once, few, many or a class for expanded clones.

D: TRBD1; J: TRBJ2-1; size: .; V: TRBV29-1; DNA: TGCAGCGTTCGGACAGGGACCCACAATGAGCAGTTCTTC; CDR3: CSVRTGTHNEQFF
D: .; J: TRBJ1-3; size: many; V: TRBV29-1; DNA: TGCAGCGCCCGGACAGTCGGCACCATATATTTT; CDR3: CSARTVGTIYF
D: .; J: TRBJ2-6; size: many; V: TRBV29-1; DNA: TGCAGCGTTGATGGTCCCTCTGGGGCCAACGTCCTGACTTTC; CDR3: CSVDGPSGANVLTF
D: .; J: TRBJ2-1; size: .; V: TRBV20-1; DNA: TGCAGTGCTAGACTCCGGGCCCACAATGAGCAGTTCTTC; CDR3: CSARLRAHNEQFF
D: .; J: TRBJ2-5; size: many; V: TRBV30; DNA: TGTGCCTGGAGATCGGCCGGGGGTCGGGGGACCCAGTACTTC; CDR3: CAWRSAGGRGTQYF
D: .; J: TRBJ2-1; size: .; V: TRBV7-9; DNA: TGTGCCAGCAGCTCTTCCGAGGGGCCCGTCCAATTCGAGCAGTTCTTC; CDR3: CASSSSEGPVQFEQFF
D: TRBD1; J: TRBJ2-3; size: many; V: TRBV18; DNA: TGTGCCAGCTCACCACCGGACAGGGAGGATACGCAGTATTTT; CDR3: CASSPPDREDTQYF
D: TRBD2; J: TRBJ2-7; size: .; V: TRBV9; DNA: TGTGCCAGCAGCTTGGGACTAGCGGCGGGGGAGCAGTACTTC; CDR3: CASSLGLAAGEQYF
D: .; J: TRBJ2-1; size: .; V: TRBV9; DNA: TGTGCCAGCAGCGTAGACCTAGTTACCATCTATGAGCAGTTCTTC; CDR3: CASSVDLVTIYEQFF
D: .; J: TRBJ2-3; size: once; V: TRBV7-2; DNA: TGTACCAGCAGCTTACCAGAGGGGGCAGATACGCAGTATTTT; CDR3: CTSSLPEGADTQYF
D: .; J: TRBJ2-3; size: .; V: TRBV7-2; DNA: TGTGCCAGCAGCTTAACGTTAGCCTTACCCACAGATACGCAGTATTTT; CDR3: CASSLTLALPTDTQYF
D: TRBD2; J: TRBJ2-1; size: .; V: TRBV6-5; DNA: TGTGCCAGCAGTCCGGGACTAGCGGTTAGGAGTGAGCAGTTCTTC; CDR3: CASSPGLAVRSEQFF
D: .; J: TRBJ2-7; size: many; V: TRBV29-1; DNA: TGCAGCGTTGTTCAGGGATCCTACGAGCAGTACTTC; CDR3: CSVVQGSYEQYF
D: TRBD2; J: TRBJ2-1; size: .; V: TRBV20-1; DNA: TGCAGTGCTACCGGGACTAGCGGGAGGACCGCCTCCTACAATGAGCAGTTCTTC; CDR3: CSATGTSGRTASYNEQFF
D: .; J: TRBJ1-2; size: few; V: TRBV7-8; DNA: TGTGCCAGCAGCCCTCGGACGGGAATTAACTATGGCTACACCTTC; CDR3: CASSPRTGINYGYTF
D: TRBD1; J: TRBJ1-5; size: .; V: TRBV28; DNA: TGTGCCAGCAGTCGGGACAGCCTAAGTGGCCAGCCCCAGCATTTT; CDR3: CASSRDSLSGQPQHF
D: .; J: TRBJ2-1; size: many; V: TRBV6-5; DNA: TGTGCCAGCAGCCCCGCTGGGCTAAACTACAATGAGCAGTTCTTC; CDR3: CASSPAGLNYNEQFF
D: TRBD1; J: TRBJ1-1; size: few; V: TRBV10-3; DNA: TGTGCCAGCCGGGACAGGGAGAACACTGAAGCTTTCTTT; CDR3: CASRDRENTEAFF
D: .; J: TRBJ2-7; size: once; V: TRBV7-2; DNA: TGTGCCAGCGTTTCCGGACCACTCCTGTACTTC; CDR3: CASVSGPLLYF
D: TRBD2; J: TRBJ2-7; size: .; V: TRBV6-1; DNA: TGTGCCAGCAGTACCGCGGGGGTCCACGAGCAGTACTTC; CDR3: CASSTAGVHEQYF
D: .; J: TRBJ1-2; size: .; V: TRBV12-3/TRBV12-4; DNA: TGTGCCAGCAGGGGGGACTGGAGGTGGGGATCGTATAACTATGGCTACACCTTC; CDR3: CASRGDWRWGSYNYGYTF
D: TRBD1; J: TRBJ2-7; size: .; V: TRBV7-6; DNA: TGTGCCAGCAGCACGACCGGGACAGGGGAGGCCGAGCAGTACTTC; CDR3: CASSTTGTGEAEQYF
D: TRBD2; J: TRBJ2-1; size: .; V: TRBV12-3/TRBV12-4; DNA: TGTGCCAGCAGGTTGACTAGCGGGGAGGGCAATGAGCAGTTCTTC; CDR3: CASRLTSGEGNEQFF
D: .; J: TRBJ2-2; size: .; V: TRBV29-1; DNA: TGCAGCGTCCCGGGCCATAATAAGTTGGACACCGGGGAGCTGTTTTTT; CDR3: CSVPGHNKLDTGELFF
D: TRBD2; J: TRBJ2-7; size: .; V: TRBV7-2; DNA: TGTGCCAGCAGCTCGATGACTAGCGCCTACGAGCAGTACTTC; CDR3: CASSSMTSAYEQYF
D: TRBD1; J: TRBJ2-7; size: .; V: TRBV18; DNA: TGTGCCAGCTCTCAAGGACAGGTCGGCTCCTACGAGCAGTACTTC; CDR3: CASSQGQVGSYEQYF
D: TRBD1; J: TRBJ1-1; size: .; V: TRBV6-6; DNA: TGTGCCACCACGGGAAGGGACAGAGCTTTCTTT; CDR3: CATTGRDRAFF
D: TRBD1; J: TRBJ2-2; size: .; V: TRBV12-3/TRBV12-4; DNA: TGTGCCAGCAGTTTATTAGGCAGGGGGCCGTCCGGGGAGCTGTTTTTT; CDR3: CASSLLGRGPSGELFF
D: TRBD2; J: TRBJ2-3; size: .; V: TRBV29-1; DNA: TGCAGCGTTGAGACTAGCGGGAAGGCAGATACGCAGTATTTT; CDR3: CSVETSGKADTQYF
D: TRBD1; J: TRBJ2-3; size: few; V: TRBV10-3; DNA: TGTGCCATCAGTGATGGCCAGGGGGCAGATACGCAGTATTTT; CDR3: CAISDGQGADTQYF
D: .; J: TRBJ1-2; size: .; V: TRBV10-2; DNA: TGCGCCAGCAGTGATGCCGTCTCCATCTATGGCTACACCTTC; CDR3: CASSDAVSIYGYTF
D: .; J: TRBJ2-3; size: few; V: TRBV6-5; DNA: TGTGCCAGCAGTTCTCAGGGGAGAACGCAGTATTTT; CDR3: CASSSQGRTQYF
D: TRBD2; J: TRBJ2-4; size: few; V: TRBV20-1; DNA: TGCAGTGCTAGAGATGGCCTCCGAACTAGCGGGGAAAACAACATTCAGTACTTC; CDR3: CSARDGLRTSGENNIQYF
D: .; J: TRBJ2-7; size: .; V: TRBV4-3; DNA: TGCGCCAGCAGCCAAGGGGTCTGGACTTTAACGTACTTC; CDR3: CASSQGVWTLTYF
D: .; J: TRBJ2-7; size: .; V: TRBV28; DNA: TGTGCCAGCAGTGGAGGAGGGGACTACGAGCAGTACTTC; CDR3: CASSGGGDYEQYF
D: .; J: TRBJ2-7; size: .; V: TRBV20-1; DNA: TGCAGTGCTAGTAAGGGGCAGCCATACAATGAGCAGTACTTC; CDR3: CSASKGQPYNEQYF
D: .; J: TRBJ2-1; size: once; V: TRBV4-3; DNA: TGCGCCAGCAGCCTTCCCGTTTGGTTCATGTGCTCCTACAATGAGCAGTTCTTC; CDR3: CASSLPVWFMCSYNEQFF
D: TRBD1; J: TRBJ2-2; size: .; V: TRBV7-2; DNA: TGTGCCAGCAGCCCGGACAGGGGGAACACCGGGGAGCTGTTTTTT; CDR3: CASSPDRGNTGELFF
D: .; J: TRBJ2-6; size: .; V: TRBV9; DNA: TGTGCCAGCAGCGGGGGAGAAAACTCTGGGGCCAACGTCCTGACTTTC; CDR3: CASSGGENSGANVLTF
D: .; J: TRBJ1-6; size: few; V: TRBV27; DNA: TGTGCCAGCAGCCTAGGCCTTACAGGGATTAATTCACCCCTCCACTTT; CDR3: CASSLGLTGINSPLHF
D: TRBD2; J: TRBJ2-3; size: once; V: TRBV20-1; DNA: TGCGGTGCTAGATCCCCTGTCGGGAGGCGCAGCACAGATACGCAGTATTTT; CDR3: CGARSPVGRRSTDTQYF
D: .; J: TRBJ2-3; size: few; V: TRBV7-3; DNA: TGTGCCAGCAGCCAAACCCAGGGGACGGGTACGCAGTATTTT; CDR3: CASSQTQGTGTQYF
D: .; J: TRBJ2-1; size: .; V: TRBV15; DNA: TGTGCCACCAGCAGAGATAGAGGTTATCATGAGCAGTTCTTC; CDR3: CATSRDRGYHEQFF
D: .; J: TRBJ1-2; size: many; V: TRBV29-1; DNA: TGCAGCGTTCTCGGTGACACGAACTCTGGCTACACCTTC; CDR3: CSVLGDTNSGYTF
D: TRBD1; J: TRBJ2-7; size: .; V: TRBV5-6; DNA: TGTGCCAGCAGCCCACGGGACAGGGTAATCTACGAGCAGTACTTC; CDR3: CASSPRDRVIYEQYF
D: .; J: TRBJ2-7; size: .; V: TRBV6-4; DNA: TGTGCCAGCAGTGGTGAACCCGGAAGCTCCTACAATGAGCAGTACTTC; CDR3: CASSGEPGSSYNEQYF
D: TRBD1; J: TRBJ2-3; size: .; V: TRBV6-1; DNA: TGTGCCAGCAGTGCGCCTCCGGGACAGGCCCCAGATACGCAGTATTTT; CDR3: CASSAPPGQAPDTQYF
D: TRBD1; J: TRBJ1-1; size: few; V: TRBV29-1; DNA: TGCAGCGCCGGACAGGGACCGTGGACTGAAGCTTTCTTT; CDR3: CSAGQGPWTEAFF
D: .; J: TRBJ2-7; size: .; V: TRBV5-6; DNA: TGTGCCAGCAGCTTGCTGGCAGGGCTACCCTACGAGCAGTACTTC; CDR3: CASSLLAGLPYEQYF
D: TRBD1; J: TRBJ2-5; size: .; V: TRBV20-1; DNA: TGCAGTGCTAGGGAAACTACAGGGGGGACCCAGTACTTC; CDR3: CSARETTGGTQYF